The sequence of this T cell receptor (beta chain) was determined in a study of low-dose radiotherapy and immunotherapy resistance in tumors (dated by TCRdb to 2021 to 2024). Regarding the study in general: In Cohort 1, each fraction delivered 0.5 Gy every 2 weeks, and the prescribed total PTV dose was 6.5 Gy. Eight patients were included in the translational analysis: three from the first dose cohort and the first five from the second dose cohort. In Cohort 2, 1 Gy per fraction was delivered every two weeks, for a total of 13 Gy over 26 weeks. Cyclophosphamide 200 mg/m2 was given intravenously every two weeks, one day before each radiation and immunotherapy administration. To make first-strand cDNA, Superscript III was used along with a set of TRAV- and TRBV-specific primers so that both the TCRalpha and TCRbeta chains were covered. No randomization into treatment groups was done for the people taking part in the trial. Nivolumab was administered intravenously as a 240 mg flat dose every two weeks, and ipilimumab was administered intravenously at 1 mg/kg every six weeks. Patients took aspirin 300 mg orally once daily for four cycles, starting on cycle 1 day 1.

Of note for this clonotype: Its antigen remains undetermined. No per-base quality is available; no much larger clone lies one base away.

Sequencing took place on an Illumina HiSeq 2500. TCRs were amplified with Phusion for 20 to 25 PCR cycles, with a constant-region primer paired with the adapter attached to the V primers. Isolated mRNA was amplified with the MessageAmp II aRNA Amplification Kit, using an approximately 16-hour in vitro transcription at 37°C. mRNA for TCR sequencing was isolated with the Dynabeads mRNA DIRECT Purification Kit. Indexed Illumina adapters were added in a second Phusion PCR of 20 to 30 cycles, after which AMPure XP beads were used to purify the products. Per the source publication's procedure: Custom Perl scripts pooled TCR sequences encoding the same protein, removed out-of-frame sequences and computed each clonotype's abundance. Any TCR sequence backed by just one read was left out of the analysis. Repertoire metrics included Shannon entropy, Gini index, clonality, richness, and frequency of TCRs shared between repertoires. The raw public reads went through TCRdb reprocessing: fastp at Q25, MiXCR clone calling, in-frame beta chains kept. All rows with the same CDR3 protein become a single entry with the most common DNA and genes. TCRdb, not the original authors, processed these V and J calls. Present in this sample are roughly 50,000 distinct CDR3 sequences, around a third of which were seen just once. The ten largest clonotypes hold roughly 8% of the sample.

Reading the label with the study, this specimen's time point is: after trial treatment. Sample treatment or condition, as interpreted from the label and publication: LDRT plus nivolumab, ipilimumab, low-dose cyclophosphamide and aspirin (RACIN trial). Donors were enrolled in RACIN, a single-arm phase I dose-escalation trial combining nivolumab, ipilimumab, aspirin, low-dose cyclophosphamide and low-dose radiotherapy. To be eligible, a patient needed to have an advanced solid tumor that was TIL-negative. Here the sequenced sample was PBMCs, taken after low-dose radiotherapy plus immunotherapy. The TCR originated in a male donor with rectosigmoid adenocarcinoma.

In nucleotide form, the sequence is TGTGCCAGCAGCTTGTTAAAAAAAGCCACGACAAACATTCAGTACTTC. This translates into CASSLLKKATTNIQYF. The chain is assembled from TRBV5-8 and TRBJ2-4, with the D gene call left open. The germline V gene supplies CDR1 SGHTS and CDR2 YDEGEE. Cut back by 1 base and 6 bases, the V and J ends lie 17 bases apart. From the cysteine through the phenylalanine, the CDR3 covers 16 amino acids. Of all the DNA, just the CDR3 is kept, 48 bases in frame from base 1.